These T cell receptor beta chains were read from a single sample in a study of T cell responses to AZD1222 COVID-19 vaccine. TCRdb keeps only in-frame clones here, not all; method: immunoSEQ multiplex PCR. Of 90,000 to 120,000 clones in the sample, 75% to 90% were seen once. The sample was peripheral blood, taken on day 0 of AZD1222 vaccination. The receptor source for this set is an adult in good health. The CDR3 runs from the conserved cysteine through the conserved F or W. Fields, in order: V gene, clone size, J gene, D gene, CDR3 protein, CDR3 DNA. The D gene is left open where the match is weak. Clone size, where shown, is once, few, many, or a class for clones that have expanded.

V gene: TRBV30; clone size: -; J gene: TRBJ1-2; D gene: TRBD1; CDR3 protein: CAWSNYPGQVNYGYTF; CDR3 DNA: TGTGCCTGGAGTAATTATCCGGGACAGGTTAACTATGGCTACACCTTC
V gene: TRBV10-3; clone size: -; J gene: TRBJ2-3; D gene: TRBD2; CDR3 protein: CAISERRTSGRGFSTDTQYF; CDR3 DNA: TGTGCCATCAGTGAGCGTAGGACTAGCGGGAGAGGTTTTAGCACAGATACGCAGTATTTT
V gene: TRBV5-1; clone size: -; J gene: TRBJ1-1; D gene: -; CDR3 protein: CASSLGAGTLNTEAFF; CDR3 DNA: TGCGCCAGCAGCCTGGGGGCAGGGACCCTGAACACTGAAGCTTTCTTT
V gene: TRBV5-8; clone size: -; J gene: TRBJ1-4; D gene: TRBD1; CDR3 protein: CASSPTGVGEKLFF; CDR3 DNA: TGTGCCAGCAGCCCGACAGGGGTGGGTGAAAAACTGTTTTTT
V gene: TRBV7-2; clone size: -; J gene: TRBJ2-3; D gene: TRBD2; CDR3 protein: CASSLVTSGGASQYF; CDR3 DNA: TGTGCCAGCAGCTTAGTGACTAGCGGGGGGGCCTCTCAGTATTTT
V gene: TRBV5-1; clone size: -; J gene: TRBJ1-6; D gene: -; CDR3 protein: CASSFRTSSYNSPLHF; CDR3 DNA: TGCGCCAGCAGCTTTCGAACGAGCTCCTATAATTCACCCCTCCACTTT
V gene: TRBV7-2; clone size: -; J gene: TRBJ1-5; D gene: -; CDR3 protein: CASSLRGDNQPQHF; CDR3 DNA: TGTGCCAGCAGCTTGAGGGGGGACAATCAGCCCCAGCATTTT
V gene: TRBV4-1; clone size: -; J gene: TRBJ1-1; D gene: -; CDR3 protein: CASSPSGLNEAFF; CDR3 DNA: TGCGCCAGCAGCCCCTCGGGACTTAATGAAGCTTTCTTT
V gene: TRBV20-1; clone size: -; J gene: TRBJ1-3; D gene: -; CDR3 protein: CSALSGNTIYF; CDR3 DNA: TGCAGTGCCCTCTCTGGAAACACCATATATTTT
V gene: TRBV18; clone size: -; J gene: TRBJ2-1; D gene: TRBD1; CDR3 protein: CASSPPGQGYSEQFF; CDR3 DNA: TGTGCCAGCTCACCACCGGGACAGGGGTATAGTGAGCAGTTCTTC
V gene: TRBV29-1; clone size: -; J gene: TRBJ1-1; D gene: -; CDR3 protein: CSVVRVETNTEAFF; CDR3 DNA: TGCAGCGTTGTTAGGGTTGAAACGAACACTGAAGCTTTCTTT
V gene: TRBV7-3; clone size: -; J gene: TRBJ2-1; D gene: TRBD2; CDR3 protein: CASSLGVAGGYNEQFF; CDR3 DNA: TGTGCCAGCAGCTTAGGGGTAGCGGGAGGATACAATGAGCAGTTCTTC
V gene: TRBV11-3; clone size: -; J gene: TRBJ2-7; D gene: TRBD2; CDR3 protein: CASSLGRGGDEQYF; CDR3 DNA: TGTGCCAGCAGCTTAGGGCGTGGGGGGGACGAGCAGTACTTC
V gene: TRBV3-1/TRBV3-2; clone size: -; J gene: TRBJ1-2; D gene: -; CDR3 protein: CASSQPGILNYGYTF; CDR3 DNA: TGTGCCAGCAGCCAACCCGGGATCTTGAACTATGGCTACACCTTC
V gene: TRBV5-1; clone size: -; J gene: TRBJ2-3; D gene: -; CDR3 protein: CASSLDRVETDTQYF; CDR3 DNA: TGCGCCAGCAGCTTGGACAGGGTGGAAACAGATACGCAGTATTTT
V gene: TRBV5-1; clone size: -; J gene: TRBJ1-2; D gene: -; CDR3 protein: CASSGGAGALYGYTF; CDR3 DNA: TGCGCCAGCAGCGGTGGGGCGGGGGCATTGTATGGCTACACCTTC
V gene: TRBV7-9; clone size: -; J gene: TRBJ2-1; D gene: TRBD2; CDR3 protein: CASSYQTSGNNEQFF; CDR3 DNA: TGTGCCAGCAGCTACCAGACTAGCGGGAACAATGAGCAGTTCTTC
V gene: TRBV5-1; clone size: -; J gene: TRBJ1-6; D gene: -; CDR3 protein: CASSPWGRQDPNSPLHF; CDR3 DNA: TGCGCCAGCTCCCCGTGGGGCAGACAGGATCCAAATTCACCCCTCCACTTT
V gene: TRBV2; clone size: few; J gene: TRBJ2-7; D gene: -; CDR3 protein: CASSRDLVYYEQYF; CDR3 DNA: TGTGCCAGCAGTCGGGATTTGGTGTACTACGAGCAGTACTTC
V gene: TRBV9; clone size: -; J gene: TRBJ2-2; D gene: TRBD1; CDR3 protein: CASRQGIEAGELFF; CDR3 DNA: TGTGCCAGCCGACAGGGCATAGAGGCCGGGGAGCTGTTTTTT
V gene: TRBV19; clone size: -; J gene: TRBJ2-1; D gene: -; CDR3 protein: CASSIWGKGDPGGNEQFF; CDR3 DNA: TGTGCCAGTAGTATATGGGGAAAGGGAGATCCCGGGGGTAATGAGCAGTTCTTC
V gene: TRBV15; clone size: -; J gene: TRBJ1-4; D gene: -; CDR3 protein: CATSRDTGGGEKLFF; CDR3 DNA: TGTGCCACCAGCAGAGATACGGGAGGAGGTGAAAAACTGTTTTTT
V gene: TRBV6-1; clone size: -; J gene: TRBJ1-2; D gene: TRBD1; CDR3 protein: CASSEDRGGYGYTF; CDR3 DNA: TGTGCCAGCAGTGAGGACAGGGGGGGCTATGGCTACACCTTC
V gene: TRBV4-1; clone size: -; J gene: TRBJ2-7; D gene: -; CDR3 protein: CASSQDSAIDEQYF; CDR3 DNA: TGCGCCAGCAGCCAAGATTCGGCTATTGACGAGCAGTACTTC
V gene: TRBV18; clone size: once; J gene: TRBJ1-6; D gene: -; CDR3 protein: CASSPLGASPLHF; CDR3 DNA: TGTGCCAGCTCACCGCTGGGGGCATCACCCCTCCACTTT
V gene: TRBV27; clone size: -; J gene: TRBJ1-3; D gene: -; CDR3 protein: CASREIYAGNTIYF; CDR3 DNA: TGTGCCAGCAGGGAGATCTATGCTGGAAACACCATATATTTT
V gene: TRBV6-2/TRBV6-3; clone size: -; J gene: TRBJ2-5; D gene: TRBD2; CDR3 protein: CASSQLAGQETQYF; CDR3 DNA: TGTGCCAGCAGTCAACTAGCGGGGCAAGAGACCCAGTACTTC
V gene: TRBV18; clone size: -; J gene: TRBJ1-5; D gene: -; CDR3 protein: CASSPGSNQPQHF; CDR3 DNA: TGTGCCAGCTCACCGGGTAGCAATCAGCCCCAGCATTTT
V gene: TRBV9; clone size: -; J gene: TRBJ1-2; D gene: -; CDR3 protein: CASSVSDGTVGGYTF; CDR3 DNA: TGTGCCAGCAGCGTATCCGACGGGACCGTCGGTGGCTACACCTTC
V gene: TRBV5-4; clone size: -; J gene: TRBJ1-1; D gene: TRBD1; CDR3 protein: CASSEQGAGGTEAFF; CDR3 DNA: TGTGCCAGCAGCGAACAGGGGGCGGGGGGCACTGAAGCTTTCTTT
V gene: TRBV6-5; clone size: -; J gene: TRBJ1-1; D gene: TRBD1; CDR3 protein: CASSPNRDRAPAAFF; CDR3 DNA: TGTGCCAGCAGTCCTAATCGGGACAGGGCCCCAGCGGCTTTCTTT
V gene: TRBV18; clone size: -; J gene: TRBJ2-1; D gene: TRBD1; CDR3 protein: CASSPSRDRVVQFF; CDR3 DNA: TGTGCCAGCTCACCTTCCCGGGACAGGGTCGTGCAGTTCTTC
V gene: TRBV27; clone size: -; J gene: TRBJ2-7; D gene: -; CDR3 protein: CASSFSQGSYEQYF; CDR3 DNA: TGTGCCAGCAGTTTCTCCCAGGGGTCCTACGAGCAGTACTTC
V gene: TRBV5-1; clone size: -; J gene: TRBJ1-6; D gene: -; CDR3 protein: CASSMGRGYNSPLHF; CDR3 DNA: TGCGCCAGCAGCATGGGTAGGGGGTATAATTCACCCCTCCACTTT
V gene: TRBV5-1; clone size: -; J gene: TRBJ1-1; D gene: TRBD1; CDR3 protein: CASSSHRGLNTEAFF; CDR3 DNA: TGCGCCAGCAGCTCGCACAGGGGGCTGAACACTGAAGCTTTCTTT
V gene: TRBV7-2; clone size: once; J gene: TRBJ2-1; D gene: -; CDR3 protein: CASSRSTVYNEQFF; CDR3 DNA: TGTGCCAGCAGCCGGTCGACTGTATACAATGAGCAGTTCTTC
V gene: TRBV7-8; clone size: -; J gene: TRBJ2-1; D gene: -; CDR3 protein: CASSLGVTRGNEQFF; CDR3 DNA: TGTGCCAGCAGCTTGGGCGTTACTAGGGGCAATGAGCAGTTCTTC
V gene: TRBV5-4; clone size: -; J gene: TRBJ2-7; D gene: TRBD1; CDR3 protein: CASTRTGSYEQYF; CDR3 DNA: TGTGCCAGCACCCGGACAGGTTCCTACGAGCAGTACTTC
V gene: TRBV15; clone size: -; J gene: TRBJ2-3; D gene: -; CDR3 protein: CATSAPGLPTDTQYF; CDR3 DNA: TGTGCCACCAGCGCGCCGGGACTGCCCACAGATACGCAGTATTTT
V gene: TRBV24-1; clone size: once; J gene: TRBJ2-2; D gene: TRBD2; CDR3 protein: CATSDPGLAGVTGELFF; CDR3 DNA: TGTGCCACCAGTGACCCGGGACTAGCGGGAGTTACCGGGGAGCTGTTTTTT
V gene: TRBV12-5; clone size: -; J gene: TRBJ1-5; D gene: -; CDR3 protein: CASGLLEGGSDQPQHF; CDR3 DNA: TGTGCTAGTGGTTTGTTGGAGGGTGGTTCCGATCAGCCCCAGCATTTT
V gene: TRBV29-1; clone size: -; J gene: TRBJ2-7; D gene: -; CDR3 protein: CSVGEGSYEQYF; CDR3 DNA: TGCAGCGTTGGTGAAGGGTCGTACGAGCAGTACTTC
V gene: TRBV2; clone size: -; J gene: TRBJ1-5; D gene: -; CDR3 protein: CASSVTDLGQPQHF; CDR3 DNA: TGTGCCAGCAGTGTGACCGATTTGGGGCAGCCCCAGCATTTT
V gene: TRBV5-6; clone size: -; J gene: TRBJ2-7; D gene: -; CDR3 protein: CASSNPTGPAKEQYF; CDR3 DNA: TGTGCCAGCAGCAACCCCACAGGACCTGCTAAAGAGCAGTACTTC
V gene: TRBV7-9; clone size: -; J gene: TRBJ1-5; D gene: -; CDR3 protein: CASSGRDSNQPQHF; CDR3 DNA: TGTGCCAGCAGCGGGCGGGACAGCAATCAGCCCCAGCATTTT
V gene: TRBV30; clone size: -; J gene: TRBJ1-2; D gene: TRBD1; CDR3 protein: CAWSKGTASNYGYTF; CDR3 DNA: TGTGCCTGGAGCAAGGGGACAGCCAGTAACTATGGCTACACCTTC
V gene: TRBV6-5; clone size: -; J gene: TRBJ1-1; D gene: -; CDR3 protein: CASSFQGLNTEAFF; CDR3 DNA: TGTGCCAGCAGTTTTCAGGGTCTGAACACTGAAGCTTTCTTT
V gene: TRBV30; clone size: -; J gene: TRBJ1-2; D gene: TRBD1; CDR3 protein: CAWSGGGQGRGGYTF; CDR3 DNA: TGTGCCTGGAGTGGGGGCGGACAGGGGAGGGGTGGCTACACCTTC
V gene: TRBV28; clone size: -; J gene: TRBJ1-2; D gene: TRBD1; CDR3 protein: CASRTRDRGSNGYTF; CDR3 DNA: TGTGCCAGCAGAACCCGGGACAGGGGATCGAATGGCTACACCTTC
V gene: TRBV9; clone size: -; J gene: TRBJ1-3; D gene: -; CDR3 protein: CASERGFGNTIYF; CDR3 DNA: TGTGCCTCAGAGAGAGGGTTTGGAAACACCATATATTTT
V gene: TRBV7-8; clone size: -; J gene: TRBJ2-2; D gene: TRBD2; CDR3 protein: CASSERGLAGAEDTGELFF; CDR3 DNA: TGTGCCAGCAGCGAACGGGGACTAGCGGGAGCTGAGGACACCGGGGAGCTGTTTTTT
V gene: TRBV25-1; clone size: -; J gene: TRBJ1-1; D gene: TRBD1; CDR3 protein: CASSRGIVGSQGTEAFF; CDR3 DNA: TGTGCCAGCAGTAGGGGCATTGTGGGTTCACAGGGGACTGAAGCTTTCTTT
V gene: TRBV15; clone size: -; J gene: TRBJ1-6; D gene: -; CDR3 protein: CATSYSYNSPLHF; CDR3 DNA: TGTGCCACCTCATACTCCTATAATTCACCCCTCCACTTT
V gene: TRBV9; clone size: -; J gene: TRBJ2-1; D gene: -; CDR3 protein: CASSVNHWPDNEQFF; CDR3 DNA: TGTGCCAGCAGCGTAAATCATTGGCCGGACAATGAGCAGTTCTTC
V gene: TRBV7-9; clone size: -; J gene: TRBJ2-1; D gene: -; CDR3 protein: CASSLTRTDNEQFF; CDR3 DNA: TGTGCCAGCAGCTTAACTCGGACGGATAATGAGCAGTTCTTC
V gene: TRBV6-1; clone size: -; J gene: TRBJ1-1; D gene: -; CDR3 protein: CASCENMNTEAFF; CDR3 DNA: TGTGCCAGCTGTGAGAACATGAACACTGAAGCTTTCTTT